This passage covers 5 T cell receptor beta chains from one sample sequenced in a study of T cell responses to AZD1222 COVID-19 vaccine. The method was immunoSEQ multiplex PCR; TCRdb's version includes in-frame clones alone and lacks a portion of them. Counted here are some 190,000 clones, over 75% occurring once; the ten biggest clones make up 6.9%. This specimen consisted of peripheral blood, obtained on day 0 of AZD1222 vaccination. All receptors come from an adult in good health.

This clone has only one observation. This sequence joins TRBV23-1 and TRBJ2-7; 7 bases map to TRBD2. TRBV23-1 is known as an ORF, though its function is uncertain. V lost 3 bases to trimming and J lost 5 bases; unmatched junction nucleotides: 19. The CDR3 covers 18 residues. The CDR3 DNA is TGCGCCAGCAGTCACCCGACTGCCGGGACTACCATTTCCCACGAGCAGTACGTC. It is translated as CASSHPTAGTTISHEQYV.

The chain has TRBV10-2 and TRBJ2-7; possible D gene TRBD1, 6 bases. The germline V and J ends were trimmed by 2 bases and 6 bases, with 11 bases remaining between them. Per germline, CDR1 WSHSY and CDR2 SAAADI. This CDR3 comprises 13 residues. CDR3 coding DNA: TGCGCCAGCAGTGAGCAAACAGGGACCGAGCAGTACGTC. This sequence encodes CASSEQTGTEQYV.

The chain links TRBV15 to TRBJ2-2; possibly TRBD2 for D (6 bases). Trimming cost V 0 bases and J 4 bases, with 12 bases left between them. Germline loops: CDR1 LNHNV, CDR2 YYDKDF (reference sequence). The CDR3 extends over 16 amino acids. CDR3 amino acids: CATSRDLQGLTGELFF. The CDR3 coding sequence is TGTGCCACCAGCAGAGATCTTCAGGGACTCACCGGGGAGCTGTTTTTT.

V usage is TRBV25-1 and J usage is TRBJ2-2, with 11 bases that match TRBD1. The germline V gene encodes CDR1 MGHDK and CDR2 SYGVNS. The CDR3 sequence is 15 residues long. V shed 5 bases, J shed 7 bases, and the junction held 6 bases outside the gene matches. This chain's CDR3 is CASSSRTGGFGELFF. Written as DNA, the CDR3 is TGTGCCAGCAGTTCTAGGACAGGGGGCTTCGGGGAGCTGTTTTTT.

The V gene is TRBV5-4, the J gene TRBJ2-1; no clear D. The CDR3 covers 15 residues. Germline V gene data show CDR1 as SGHNT and CDR2 as YYREEE (reference sequence). Trimming shortened V by 4 bases and J by 0 bases, and 11 bases separated the two germline ends. CDR3 sequence reads: CASSPDPSSYNEQFF. The CDR3 region has the DNA TGTGCCAGCAGCCCCGACCCGAGCTCCTACAATGAGCAGTTCTTC.